This TCR beta chain comes out of a study of beta chain features in type 1 diabetes. The investigators reverse transcribed all of the isolated RNA, so they sequenced expressed TCRB transcripts. Clones were sequenced by immunoSEQ multiplex PCR, and TCRdb holds only the in-frame ones, with some missing. The table includes a few hundred thousand clones, around 10% detected once. CDR3 length equals 14 residues. The V gene end was trimmed by 3 bases and the J gene end by 4 bases; junction bases not matched to a gene: 2. In germline, CDR1 is KGHSH, CDR2 LQKENI. The TCR originated in a woman aged 25 to 39 in good health. Sequenced input: naive CD4+ T cells from blood. The chain joins TRBV18 to TRBJ2-5, with 10 positions matching TRBD1. The CDR3 sequence is CASSPRDRGETQYF. CDR3 DNA sequence: TGTGCCAGCTCACCTAGGGACAGGGGAGAGACCCAGTACTTC.